This T cell receptor (beta chain) was found in a study of human T cells and chemical hapten exposure. Time point here: pre-sensitization, week 0. The sample's treatment: therapeutic diphenylcyclopropenone sensitization with weekly scalp DPC. V was pared by 0 bases and J by 1 base, with 7 bases between. Per the germline V gene, CDR1 is SGHRS and CDR2 is YFSETQ. The CDR3 runs 15 residues. TCRdb reprocessed the RACE reads via MiXCR and lists one record per CDR3 protein. This sample has 50,000 to 70,000 distinct CDR3 sequences, with roughly 9.8% found just once. The clonotype comes from a man aged 35-49 years with alopecia areata. Some clones in this sample may be carry-over from other donors' samples. The V call is TRBV5-1, the J call TRBJ2-2; D is possibly TRBD2 (5 bases). Sequencing was performed on whole blood, taken in connection with sensitization to the hapten diphenylcyclopropenone (DPC). This chain's CDR3 is CASSLAGMNTGELFF. The CDR3 DNA reads as TGCGCCAGCAGCTTGGCGGGGATGAACACCGGGGAGCTGTTTTTT.